A single T cell receptor beta chain is shown here with its context. An end of the junction differs from the germline gene, which may be a read error. This sample was taken from a study of blood T cell repertoires in COVID-19. The wider study: Whether acute or convalescent, the COVID-19 samples came from the United States, Italy and Spain. The analysed material was cDNA or gDNA that came from T cells, B-cell-depleted T cells, or PBMCs.

CDR3 size: 16 residues. Germline CDR1 reads SGHVS; CDR2 reads FNYEAQ. Methods used by the authors: Estimation of nucleated cell counts relied on the amplification of reference gene primers. This table comes from immunoSEQ multiplex PCR, and its TCRdb copy is limited to in-frame clones, with some not included. That table is the source of V, J and clone size, and D and trimming were worked out from the DNA. The sample has 100,000 or so clones, approximately 80% seen once. The chain joins TRBV7-6 to TRBJ2-2; a possible D gene is TRBD1 (5 bases). This clonotype originated in an older woman with acute or convalescent COVID-19. The sample consisted of peripheral blood. In nucleotides, the CDR3 is TGTGCCAGCAGCTTAAATGTTGCAGGGAACTCCGGGGAGCTGTTTTTT. As protein: CASSLNVAGNSGELFF.